This T cell receptor (beta chain) stems from a study of glioma-infiltrating T cells after dendritic cell vaccination. About the research overall: Patients received three intradermal dendritic cell vaccine injections at biweekly intervals. Whole-study findings and limits: Only a small number of patients had complete blood and tumor samples.

The PCR used 60 V beta and 13 J beta primers. TCRdb's table, derived via immunoSEQ multiplex PCR, lists solely in-frame clones and lacks some. The profile shows some 110,000 clones, 90% of them singletons. Per germline, CDR1 MNHNS and CDR2 SASEGT. Trimming removed 4 bases from V and 2 bases from J, with 12 bases in between. The length of the CDR3 is 14 residues. A word on this clone: Its antigen is not identified.

This sample's time point: after dendritic cell vaccination, including at tumor progression/relapse. The material was blood, obtained after dendritic cell vaccination. The source is a human donor with glioblastoma. The rearrangement links TRBV6-1 to TRBJ2-7; maybe TRBD1 (6 bases). The CDR3 reads CASSAGTPTYEQYF. The CDR3 nucleotides are TGTGCCAGCAGTGCCGGGACACCTACCTACGAGCAGTACTTC.